A single sample is the source of the 3 T cell receptor beta chains below, sequenced in a study of T cell clusters in autoimmune cytopenias. TRB was amplified from approximately 230 ng of peripheral blood genomic DNA per sample. Multiplex touch-down PCR amplified TRB using TRB-A and TRB-B pools in one tube. For each CDR3 protein, TCRdb gives one entry from its re-call of the multiplex PCR reads, without DNA. Recorded here are approximately 3,800 distinct CDR3 sequences; the top ten clones represent about 25%. The sample consisted of peripheral blood. Receptors were obtained from a human donor with an autoimmune cytopenia or autoimmune hepatitis (not recorded which).

CDR3 residues: CASRDRGLQPQHF. The chain carries TRBV19 and TRBJ1-5; TCRdb reports TRBD1, a call that lacks DNA to check it against. CDR1 and CDR2 from the germline V gene are LNHDA and SQIVND (reference sequence). CDR3 length equals 13 residues. Complete variable domain (other parts from reference TRBV19 and TRBJ1-5): DGGITQSPKYLFRKEGQNVTLSCEQNLNHDAMYWYRQDPGQGLRLIYYSQIVNDFQKGDIAEGYSVSREKKESFPLTVTSAQKNPTAFYLCASRDRGLQPQHFGDGTRLSIL.

Frequency places this clonotype as medium-sized. The chain joins TRBV11-1 to TRBJ1-1. The germline CDR1 and CDR2 sequences are SGHAT and FQDESV (reference sequence). The CDR3 runs 11 residues. This CDR3 reads CASSLGYEAFF. Variable domain in full (rest from reference TRBV11-1 and TRBJ1-1): EAEVAQSPRYKITEKSQAVAFWCDPISGHATLYWYRQILGQGPELLVQFQDESVVDDSQLPKDRFSAERLKGVDSTLKIQPAELGDSAMYLCASSLGYEAFFGQGTRLTVV.

Judged by frequency, this clonotype is medium-sized. The V and J genes are TRBV6-5 and TRBJ2-5; without DNA, the TCRdb call of TRBD1 cannot be checked. The germline V gene has CDR1 MNHEY and CDR2 SVGAGI. The CDR3 has 15 amino acids. The CDR3 reads CASTPLGQSQETQYF.